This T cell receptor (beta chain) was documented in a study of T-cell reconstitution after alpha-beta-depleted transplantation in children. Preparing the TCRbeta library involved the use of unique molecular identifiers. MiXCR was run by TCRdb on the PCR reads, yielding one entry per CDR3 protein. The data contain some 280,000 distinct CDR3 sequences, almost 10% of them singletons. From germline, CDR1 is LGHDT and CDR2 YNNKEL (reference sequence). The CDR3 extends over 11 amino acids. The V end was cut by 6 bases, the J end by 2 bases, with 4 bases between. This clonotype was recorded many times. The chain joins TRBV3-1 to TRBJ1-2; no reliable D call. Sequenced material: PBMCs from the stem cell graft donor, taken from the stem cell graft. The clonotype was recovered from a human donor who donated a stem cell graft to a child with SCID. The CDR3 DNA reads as TGTGCCAGCAGTGGCAACTATGGCTACACCTTC. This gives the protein CASSGNYGYTF.